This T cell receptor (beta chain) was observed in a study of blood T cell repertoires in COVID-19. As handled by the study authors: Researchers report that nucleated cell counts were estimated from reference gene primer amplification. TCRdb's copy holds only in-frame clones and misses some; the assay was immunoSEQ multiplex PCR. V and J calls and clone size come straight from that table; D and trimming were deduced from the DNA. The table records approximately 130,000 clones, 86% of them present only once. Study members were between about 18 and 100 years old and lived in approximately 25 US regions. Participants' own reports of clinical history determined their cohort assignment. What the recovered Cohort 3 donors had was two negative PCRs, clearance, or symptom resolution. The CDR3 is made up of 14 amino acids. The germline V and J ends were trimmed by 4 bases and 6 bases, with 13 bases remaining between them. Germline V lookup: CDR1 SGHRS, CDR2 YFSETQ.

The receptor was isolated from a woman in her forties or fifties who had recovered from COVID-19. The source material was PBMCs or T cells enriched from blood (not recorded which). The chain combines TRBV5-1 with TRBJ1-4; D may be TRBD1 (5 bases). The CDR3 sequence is CASSPRGFDEKLFF. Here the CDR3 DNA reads TGCGCCAGCAGCCCGCGGGGGTTTGATGAAAAACTGTTTTTT.